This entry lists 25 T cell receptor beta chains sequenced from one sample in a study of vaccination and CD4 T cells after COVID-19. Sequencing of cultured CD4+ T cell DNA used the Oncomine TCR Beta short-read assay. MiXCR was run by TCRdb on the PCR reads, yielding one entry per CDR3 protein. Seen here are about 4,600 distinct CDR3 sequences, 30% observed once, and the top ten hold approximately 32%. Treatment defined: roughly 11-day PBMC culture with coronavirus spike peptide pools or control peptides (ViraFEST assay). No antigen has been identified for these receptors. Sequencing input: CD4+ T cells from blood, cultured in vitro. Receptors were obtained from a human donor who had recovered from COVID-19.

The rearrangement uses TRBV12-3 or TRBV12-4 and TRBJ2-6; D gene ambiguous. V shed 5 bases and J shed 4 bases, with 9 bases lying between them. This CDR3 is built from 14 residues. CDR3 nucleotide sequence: TGTGCCAGCAGTCTAGTATTGGGGGCCAACGTCCTGACTTTC. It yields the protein CASSLVLGANVLTF.

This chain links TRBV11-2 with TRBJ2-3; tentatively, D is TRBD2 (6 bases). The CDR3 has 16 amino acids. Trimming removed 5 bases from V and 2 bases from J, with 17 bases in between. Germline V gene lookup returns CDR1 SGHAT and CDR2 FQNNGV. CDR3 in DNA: TGTGCCAGCAGCCAAAGGGACTCCGGATACACAGATACGCAGTATTTT. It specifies CASSQRDSGYTDTQYF.

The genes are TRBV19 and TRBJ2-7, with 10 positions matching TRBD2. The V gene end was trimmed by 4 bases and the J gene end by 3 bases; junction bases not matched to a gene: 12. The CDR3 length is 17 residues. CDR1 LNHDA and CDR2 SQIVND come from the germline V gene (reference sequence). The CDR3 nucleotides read TGTGCCAGTAGTACCCCTAGCGGGAGCGTACCGAGCTACGAGCAGTACTTC. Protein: CASSTPSGSVPSYEQYF.

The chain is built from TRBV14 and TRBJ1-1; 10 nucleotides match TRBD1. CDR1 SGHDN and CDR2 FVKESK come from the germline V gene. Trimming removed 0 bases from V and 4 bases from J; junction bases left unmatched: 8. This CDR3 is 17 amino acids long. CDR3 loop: CASSQDLFRTGGTEAFF. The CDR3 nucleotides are TGTGCCAGCAGCCAAGACCTCTTCCGGACAGGGGGCACTGAAGCTTTCTTT.

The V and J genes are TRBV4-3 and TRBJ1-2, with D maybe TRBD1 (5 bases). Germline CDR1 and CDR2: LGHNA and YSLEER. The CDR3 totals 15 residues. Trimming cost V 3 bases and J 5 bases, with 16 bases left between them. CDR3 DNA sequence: TGCGCCAGCAGCCAGCACAGGCGGACGCCATATGGCTACACCTTC. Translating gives CASSQHRRTPYGYTF.

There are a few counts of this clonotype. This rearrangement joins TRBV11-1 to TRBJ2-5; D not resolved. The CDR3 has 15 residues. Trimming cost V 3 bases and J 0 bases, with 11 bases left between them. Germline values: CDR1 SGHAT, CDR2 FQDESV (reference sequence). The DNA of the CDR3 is TGTGCCAGCAGCTTTTCGTCCAGGTACCAAGAGACCCAGTACTTC. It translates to CASSFSSRYQETQYF.

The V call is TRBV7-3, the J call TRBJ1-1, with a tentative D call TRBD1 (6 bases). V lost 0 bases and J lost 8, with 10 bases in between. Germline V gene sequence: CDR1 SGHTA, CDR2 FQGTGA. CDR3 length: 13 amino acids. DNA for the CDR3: TGTGCCAGCAGCTTAACAGGACAGACAGAAGCTTTCTTT. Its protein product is CASSLTGQTEAFF.

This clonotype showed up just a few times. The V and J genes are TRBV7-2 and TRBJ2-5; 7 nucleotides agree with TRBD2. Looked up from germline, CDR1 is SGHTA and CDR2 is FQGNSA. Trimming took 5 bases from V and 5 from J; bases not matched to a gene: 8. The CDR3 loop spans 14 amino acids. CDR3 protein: CASSRSSGGETQYF. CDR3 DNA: TGTGCCAGCAGCCGTTCTAGCGGTGGGGAGACCCAGTACTTC.

Here the CDR3 reads CASSLFSIPPTNYGYTF. Here the CDR3 DNA reads TGTGCCAGCAGTTTGTTTTCCATTCCGCCTACTAACTATGGCTACACCTTC. The V and J genes are TRBV12-3 or TRBV12-4 and TRBJ1-2; D is unresolved. Trimming removed 3 bases at V and 0 bases at J, with 17 bases between. This CDR3 region has 17 residues.

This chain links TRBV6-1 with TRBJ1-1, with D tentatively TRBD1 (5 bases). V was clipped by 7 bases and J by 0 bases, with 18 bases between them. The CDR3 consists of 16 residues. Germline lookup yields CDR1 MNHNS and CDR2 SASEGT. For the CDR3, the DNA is TGTGCCAGCACCCCCGGCAGGGCCGCCATGAACACTGAAGCTTTCTTT. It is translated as CASTPGRAAMNTEAFF.

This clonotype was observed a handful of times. This chain's CDR3 is CASTAPGSGAFF. In DNA, the CDR3 is TGTGCCAGCACCGCACCGGGTTCGGGAGCTTTCTTT. V usage is TRBV6-1 and J usage is TRBJ1-1; D is unclear. Looked up from germline, CDR1 is MNHNS and CDR2 is SASEGT. The CDR3 is 12 amino acids. Between the trimmed V and J ends, which lost 7 bases and 10 bases, there was a span of 16 bases.

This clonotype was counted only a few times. CDR3 nucleotides: TGTGCCAGCAGTTTACGTCCGGGGGCGAGCTATGGCTACACCTTC. Its translation: CASSLRPGASYGYTF. The rearrangement links TRBV27 to TRBJ1-2; D might be TRBD1 (6 bases). Trimming left V 2 bases short and J 4 bases short, with 14 bases between. CDR1 and CDR2 from the germline V gene are MNHEY and SMNVEV (reference sequence). The CDR3 totals 15 residues.

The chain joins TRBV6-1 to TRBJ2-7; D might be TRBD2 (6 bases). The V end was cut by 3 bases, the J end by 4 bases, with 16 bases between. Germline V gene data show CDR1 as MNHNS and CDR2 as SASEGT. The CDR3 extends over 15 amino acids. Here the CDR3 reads CASSDVLNGRYEQYF. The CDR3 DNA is TGTGCCAGCAGTGATGTTCTTAACGGGAGATACGAGCAGTACTTC.

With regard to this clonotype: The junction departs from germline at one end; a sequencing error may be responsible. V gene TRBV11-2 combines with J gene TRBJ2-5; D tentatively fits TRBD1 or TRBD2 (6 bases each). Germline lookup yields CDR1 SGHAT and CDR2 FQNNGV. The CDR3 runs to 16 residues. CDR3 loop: CASRLSGGRSQGTQYF. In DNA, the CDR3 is TGTGCCAGCCGACTCTCCGGGGGCAGGTCTCAAGGGACCCAGTACTTC.

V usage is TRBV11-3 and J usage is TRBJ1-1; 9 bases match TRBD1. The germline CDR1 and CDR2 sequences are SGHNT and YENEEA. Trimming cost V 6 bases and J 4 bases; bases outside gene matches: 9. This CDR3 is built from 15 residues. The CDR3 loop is CASRNRGLLGTEAFF. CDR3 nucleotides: TGTGCCAGCAGGAACAGGGGGCTCTTGGGCACTGAAGCTTTCTTT.

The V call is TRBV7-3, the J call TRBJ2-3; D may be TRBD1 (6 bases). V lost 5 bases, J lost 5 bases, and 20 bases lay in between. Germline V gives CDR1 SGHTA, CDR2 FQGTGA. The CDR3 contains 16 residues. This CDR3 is CASSPGVGPSGDTQYF. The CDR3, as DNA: TGTGCCAGCAGCCCAGGGGTAGGGCCCTCCGGAGATACGCAGTATTTT.

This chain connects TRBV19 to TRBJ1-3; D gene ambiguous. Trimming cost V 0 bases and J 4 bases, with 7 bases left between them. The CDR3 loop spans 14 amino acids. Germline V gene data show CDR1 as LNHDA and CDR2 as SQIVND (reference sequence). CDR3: CASSIDRVGNTIYF. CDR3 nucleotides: TGTGCCAGTAGTATAGATCGGGTGGGAAACACCATATATTTT. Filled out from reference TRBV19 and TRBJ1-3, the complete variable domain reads DGGITQSPKYLFRKEGQNVTLSCEQNLNHDAMYWYRQDPGQGLRLIYYSQIVNDFQKGDIAEGYSVSREKKESFPLTVTSAQKNPTAFYLCASSIDRVGNTIYFGEGSWLTVV.

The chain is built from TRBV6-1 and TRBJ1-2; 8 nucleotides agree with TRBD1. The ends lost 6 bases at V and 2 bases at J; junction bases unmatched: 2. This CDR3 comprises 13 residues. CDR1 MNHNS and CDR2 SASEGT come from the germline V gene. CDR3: CASRRQGNYGYTF. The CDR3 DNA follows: TGTGCCAGCAGAAGACAGGGGAACTATGGCTACACCTTC.

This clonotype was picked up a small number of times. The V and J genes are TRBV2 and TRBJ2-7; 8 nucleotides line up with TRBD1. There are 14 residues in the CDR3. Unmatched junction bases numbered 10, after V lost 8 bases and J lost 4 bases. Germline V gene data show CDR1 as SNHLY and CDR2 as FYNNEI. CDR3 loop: CASLWGTGQYEQYF. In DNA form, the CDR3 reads TGTGCCAGCCTTTGGGGGACAGGTCAATACGAGCAGTACTTC.

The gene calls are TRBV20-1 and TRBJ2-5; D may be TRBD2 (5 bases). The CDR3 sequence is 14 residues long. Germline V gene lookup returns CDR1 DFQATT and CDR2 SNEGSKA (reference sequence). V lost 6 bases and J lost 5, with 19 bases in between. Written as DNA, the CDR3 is TGCAGTGCCGCCCACTCGGGGAGACTTGAGACCCAGTACTTC. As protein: CSAAHSGRLETQYF.

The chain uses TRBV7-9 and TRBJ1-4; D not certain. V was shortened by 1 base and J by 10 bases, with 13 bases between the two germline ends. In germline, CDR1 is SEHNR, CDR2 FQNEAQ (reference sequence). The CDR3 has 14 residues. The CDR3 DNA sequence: TGTGCCAGCAGCTTAGAAGCCGCCTTTGGAAAACTGTTTTTT. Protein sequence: CASSLEAAFGKLFF.

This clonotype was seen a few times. Written as DNA, the CDR3 is TGCAGCTGGGCTGGGAATGAAAAACTGTTTTTT. Amino acid sequence: CSWAGNEKLFF. The chain uses TRBV20-1 and TRBJ1-4; D is unresolved. Germline V gene lookup returns CDR1 DFQATT and CDR2 SNEGSKA (reference sequence). CDR3 size: 11 residues.

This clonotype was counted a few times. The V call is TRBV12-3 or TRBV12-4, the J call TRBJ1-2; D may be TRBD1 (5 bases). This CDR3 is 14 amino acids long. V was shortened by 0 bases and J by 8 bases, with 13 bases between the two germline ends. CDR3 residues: CASSLAVGGGGYTF. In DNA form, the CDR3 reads TGTGCCAGCAGTTTAGCGGTTGGGGGGGGAGGCTACACCTTC.

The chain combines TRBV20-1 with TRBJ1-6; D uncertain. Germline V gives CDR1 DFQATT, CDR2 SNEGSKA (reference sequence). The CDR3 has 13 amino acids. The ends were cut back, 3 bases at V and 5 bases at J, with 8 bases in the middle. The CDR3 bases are TGCAGTGCTAGGCAGTTCAATAATTCACCCCTCCACTTT. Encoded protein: CSARQFNNSPLHF.

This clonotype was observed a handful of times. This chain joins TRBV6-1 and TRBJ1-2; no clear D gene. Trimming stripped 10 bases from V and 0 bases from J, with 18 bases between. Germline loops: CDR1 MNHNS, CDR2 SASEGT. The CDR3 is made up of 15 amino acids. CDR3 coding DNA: TGTGCCAAAGCTGGGCGGGTATTTTCTAACTATGGCTACACCTTC. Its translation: CAKAGRVFSNYGYTF.